The rows below give T cell receptor beta chains drawn from one sample of a study of blood T cell repertoires in COVID-19. Repertoires were generated with immunoSEQ multiplex PCR, while TCRdb's copy carries only in-frame clones and drops some. Among around 170,000 clones listed, roughly 87% were seen once. The specimen was peripheral blood. These receptors all stem from a woman between 35 and 50 years old with acute or convalescent COVID-19. Both conserved end residues are part of each CDR3. D genes are given only for firm matches. Clone sizes are given selectively: once, few, many, or a class where the clone is expanded.

D gene	clone size	V gene	J gene	CDR3 protein	CDR3 DNA
NA	NA	TRBV30	TRBJ1-1	CAWSATGIRNTEAFF	TGTGCCTGGAGTGCCACAGGGATCAGGAACACTGAAGCTTTCTTT
NA	NA	TRBV4-2	TRBJ2-7	CASSPPPGAPLYEQYF	TGTGCCAGCAGCCCGCCTCCCGGAGCACCCCTTTACGAGCAGTACTTC
NA	NA	TRBV2	TRBJ2-7	CASSPTGSYEQYF	TGTGCCAGCAGCCCGACAGGCTCCTACGAGCAGTACTTC
NA	many	TRBV12-3/TRBV12-4	TRBJ1-5	CASSAGEGQPQHF	TGTGCCAGCAGCGCAGGGGAGGGTCAGCCCCAGCATTTT
NA	NA	TRBV7-9	TRBJ2-3	CASSLVQGPDTQYF	TGTGCCAGCAGCTTAGTTCAGGGTCCAGATACGCAGTATTTT
NA	NA	TRBV7-9	TRBJ2-7	CASSIDYREQYF	TGTGCCAGCAGCATAGATTACCGGGAGCAGTACTTC
NA	NA	TRBV7-2	TRBJ1-1	CASSLRGGIENTEAFF	TGTGCCAGCAGTCTAAGGGGGGGCATAGAGAACACTGAAGCTTTCTTT
TRBD1	NA	TRBV5-1	TRBJ1-3	CASSWDSQRSGNTIYF	TGCGCCAGCAGCTGGGACAGCCAACGCTCTGGAAACACCATATATTTT
NA	NA	TRBV11-3	TRBJ2-1	CASSLGTGLGIGEQFF	TGTGCCAGCAGCTTAGGTACGGGCCTCGGGATCGGTGAGCAGTTCTTC
NA	NA	TRBV4-1	TRBJ2-5	CASSQVGPIKTQYF	TGCGCCAGCAGCCAAGTGGGGCCTATCAAGACCCAGTACTTC
NA	NA	TRBV14	TRBJ1-1	CASSQGGGAEAFF	TGTGCCAGCAGCCAAGGCGGCGGGGCTGAAGCTTTCTTT
TRBD1	NA	TRBV28	TRBJ1-1	CASRFYRGTEAFF	TGTGCCAGCAGATTCTACAGGGGCACTGAAGCTTTCTTT
NA	NA	TRBV28	TRBJ2-7	CASRGGTGTTYEQYF	TGTGCCAGCAGGGGGGGGACAGGCACCACCTACGAGCAGTACTTC
NA	NA	TRBV6-4	TRBJ1-1	CASSGVRGTEAFF	TGTGCCAGCAGTGGGGTTAGGGGGACTGAAGCTTTCTTT
NA	NA	TRBV29-1	TRBJ2-7	CSVRTASYEQYF	TGCAGCGTAAGGACAGCGTCCTACGAGCAGTACTTC
TRBD1	NA	TRBV2	TRBJ1-6	CASSVTQGESSPLHF	TGTGCCAGCAGTGTTACGCAGGGGGAGTCTTCACCCCTCCACTTT
TRBD1	NA	TRBV24-1	TRBJ1-6	CATTPGQGFGPRWSPLHF	TGTGCCACAACCCCGGGACAGGGGTTTGGCCCCCGATGGTCCCCCCTCCACTTT
NA	NA	TRBV7-9	TRBJ1-2	CASSTPGLVIAGYTF	TGTGCCAGCAGCACCCCAGGGTTAGTTATCGCTGGCTACACCTTC
TRBD1	NA	TRBV7-9	TRBJ2-1	CASSRDRGASYNEQFF	TGTGCCAGCAGTAGGGACAGGGGCGCTTCCTACAATGAGCAGTTCTTC
NA	NA	TRBV19	TRBJ2-1	CASSIGRGFDGNEQFF	TGTGCCAGTAGTATTGGGCGGGGTTTTGATGGCAACGAGCAGTTCTTC
TRBD1	NA	TRBV7-9	TRBJ2-7	CASSSDRLSYEQYF	TGTGCCAGCAGCTCGGACAGGCTCTCCTACGAGCAGTACTTC
TRBD2	NA	TRBV7-7	TRBJ2-5	CASSRLSGGGETQYF	TGTGCTAGCAGCCGGCTTAGCGGGGGGGGAGAGACCCAGTACTTC
NA	NA	TRBV5-4	TRBJ2-1	CASSLDYSHRFF	TGTGCCAGCAGCTTGGACTACTCTCATCGGTTCTTC
NA	few	TRBV6-6	TRBJ2-7	CASSTGGGARYEQYF	TGTGCCAGCAGTACTGGAGGGGGCGCTAGGTACGAGCAGTACTTC
TRBD2	NA	TRBV11-1	TRBJ2-7	CASSLGLAGDEQYF	TGTGCCAGCAGCCTCGGGCTAGCGGGAGACGAGCAGTACTTC
NA	NA	TRBV29-1	TRBJ1-1	CSVERDGGTEAFF	TGCAGCGTTGAGAGAGACGGGGGCACTGAAGCTTTCTTT
NA	NA	TRBV7-7	TRBJ2-2	CASSFGGPGELFF	TGTGCTAGCAGCTTCGGGGGACCCGGGGAGCTGTTTTTT
NA	once	TRBV13	TRBJ1-2	CASSPYFFGETNYGYTF	TGTGCCAGCAGCCCCTACTTTTTCGGAGAAACTAACTATGGCTACACCTTC
NA	NA	TRBV18	TRBJ1-5	CASSRGGSNQPQHF	TGTGCCAGCTCAAGGGGCGGAAGCAATCAGCCCCAGCATTTT
NA	NA	TRBV6-5	TRBJ1-1	CASTTDQRTEAFF	TGTGCCAGCACCACTGACCAGAGGACTGAAGCTTTCTTT
TRBD2	NA	TRBV5-5	TRBJ2-7	CASSFLGGYEQYF	TGTGCCAGCAGCTTCCTGGGGGGGTACGAGCAGTACTTC
NA	NA	TRBV4-2	TRBJ1-5	CASSQATGGGWPQHF	TGTGCCAGCAGCCAAGCGACCGGGGGTGGGTGGCCCCAGCATTTT
NA	NA	TRBV2	TRBJ1-5	CASSDYSNQPQHF	TGTGCCAGCAGTGATTATAGCAATCAGCCCCAGCATTTT
NA	few	TRBV5-4	TRBJ1-1	CASSALGGREAFF	TGTGCCAGCAGCGCCCTTGGAGGACGTGAAGCTTTCTTT
NA	NA	TRBV7-2	TRBJ2-1	CASSLMFDNEQFF	TGTGCCAGCAGCTTAATGTTCGACAATGAGCAGTTCTTC
NA	NA	TRBV19	TRBJ1-5	CASRITGTQPQHF	TGTGCCAGTAGGATTACAGGGACTCAGCCCCAGCATTTT
NA	once	TRBV4-1	TRBJ1-1	CASSHSTSGETEAFF	TGCGCCAGCAGCCATTCGACTTCGGGGGAAACTGAAGCTTTCTTT
NA	NA	TRBV15	TRBJ1-5	CATSWFWGEDQPQHF	TGTGCCACCAGCTGGTTTTGGGGGGAGGATCAGCCCCAGCATTTT
NA	NA	TRBV28	TRBJ1-2	CASSDNSRGYTF	TGTGCCAGCAGCGACAATTCAAGGGGCTACACCTTC
TRBD1	NA	TRBV5-8	TRBJ2-7	CASSRGTGGLVGEQYF	TGTGCCAGCAGCCGGGGGACAGGGGGGCTAGTTGGCGAGCAGTACTTC
TRBD2	NA	TRBV5-1	TRBJ2-3	CASSLASSGYGTDTQYF	TGCGCCAGCAGCTTGGCATCTAGCGGGTACGGTACAGATACGCAGTATTTT
TRBD1	NA	TRBV7-8	TRBJ2-2	CASSRTGGNTGELFF	TGTGCCAGCAGCCGCACAGGGGGGAACACCGGGGAGCTGTTTTTT
TRBD1	NA	TRBV28	TRBJ1-2	CASSRTGGANYGYTF	TGTGCCAGCAGTCGGACAGGGGGGGCTAACTATGGCTACACCTTC
TRBD1	NA	TRBV5-4	TRBJ1-2	CASSEGQGFFYGYTF	TGTGCCAGCAGCGAGGGACAGGGTTTTTTCTATGGCTACACCTTC
NA	NA	TRBV4-1	TRBJ2-2	CASSQDGAGNTGELFF	TGCGCCAGCAGCCAAGACGGCGCGGGAAACACCGGGGAGCTGTTTTTT